Below, 21 T cell receptor beta chains from the same sample are listed, as sequenced in a study of T cell repertoires in cytomegalovirus infection. TCRdb re-called the reads through MiXCR, storing one row per CDR3 protein. Of about 680,000 distinct CDR3 sequences in the sample, 20% to 30% were seen once. The sample comprised CD8+ T cells from PBMCs. Receptors originate from a human donor in good health (CMV status not recorded). Some clones in this sample may be carry-over from other donors' samples.

The chain uses TRBV28 and TRBJ2-2; tentatively, D is TRBD1 (5 bases). Germline CDR1 is MDHEN and CDR2 is SYDVKM. V lost 2 bases and J lost 2, with 9 bases in between. The CDR3 has 15 amino acids. The CDR3 DNA is TGTGCCAGCAGTTTACAGGGCCACAACACCGGGGAGCTGTTTTTT. This sequence encodes CASSLQGHNTGELFF.

The table lists this clonotype with many counts. The V and J genes are TRBV7-9 and TRBJ1-2, with a weak D call TRBD1 (6 bases). V was clipped by 5 bases and J by 4 bases, with 8 bases between them. The CDR3 loop spans 12 amino acids. Germline V CDR1 and CDR2: SEHNR, FQNEAQ (reference sequence). The CDR3 sequence is CASSEDSYGYTF. DNA for the CDR3: TGTGCCAGCAGCGAGGACAGCTATGGCTACACCTTC.

As for this clonotype: Just one base apart from a much larger clone, this may be a read error. The rearrangement joins TRBV7-2 to TRBJ1-1; no clear D gene. CDR3 length equals 15 residues. The germline V gene encodes CDR1 SGHTA and CDR2 FQGNSA. The CDR3 protein is CVSSPRPTQNTEAFF. The CDR3 region has the DNA TGTGTCAGCAGCCCTAGACCGACCCAGAACACTGAAGCTTTCTTT.

Ten or more counts support this clonotype. The gene calls are TRBV6-1 and TRBJ2-3, with TRBD1 identical over 10 bases. After removal of 5 bases from V and 4 bases from J, the junction contained 6 bases not matched to a gene. CDR3 length: 15 amino acids. Germline V gene lookup returns CDR1 MNHNS and CDR2 SASEGT. The CDR3 sequence: CASSIRDRGSDTQYF. The CDR3 region has the DNA TGTGCCAGCAGTATCCGGGACAGGGGCTCAGATACGCAGTATTTT.

This clonotype was observed many times. The chain employs TRBV12-3 or TRBV12-4 and TRBJ2-7; no firm D call. This CDR3 region has 11 residues. V was trimmed by 3 bases and J by 7 bases, leaving 7 bases between them. CDR3 DNA sequence: TGTGCCAGCAGTTTCTTCGGGGAGCAGTACTTC. Translating it yields CASSFFGEQYF.

This clonotype was observed a single time. CDR3 bases: TGTGCCAGCAGTCCCTCCCCGAACGGCGGGGAGCTGTTTTTT. This sequence encodes CASSPSPNGGELFF. The rearrangement links TRBV27 to TRBJ2-2; no firm D call. Germline CDR1 MNHEY, CDR2 SMNVEV (reference sequence). V shed 5 bases and J shed 7 bases, with 14 bases lying between them. The CDR3 consists of 14 residues.

This rearrangement joins TRBV2 to TRBJ2-1; D possibly corresponds to TRBD2 (6 bases). There are 15 residues in the CDR3. Germline V gives CDR1 SNHLY, CDR2 FYNNEI. Trimming pared 3 bases from V and 8 bases from J, leaving 17 bases between. CDR3 in amino acids: CASSEEGLNIDEQFF. CDR3 bases: TGTGCCAGCAGTGAGGAAGGACTAAATATCGATGAGCAGTTCTTC. Full variable domain (outside the CDR3, taken from reference TRBV2 and TRBJ2-1): EPEVTQTPSHQVTQMGQEVILRCVPISNHLYFYWYRQILGQKVEFLVSFYNNEISEKSEIFDDQFSVERPDGSNFTLKIRSTKLEDSAMYFCASSEEGLNIDEQFFGPGTRLTVL.

A note on this clonotype: A clone one base away is much larger, so this may be a read error. V gene TRBV7-2 combines with J gene TRBJ2-7; the match to TRBD2 covers 9 bases. The CDR3 runs to 13 residues. Losses at the gene ends were 10 bases for V and 5 bases for J; bases not matched to a gene: 9. The germline V gene encodes CDR1 SGHTA and CDR2 FQGNSA. DNA for the CDR3: TGTGCCATCAAAAGCGGGGGGCCCAACGAGCAGTACTTC. Its protein product is CAIKSGGPNEQYF. The variable domain in full, completed from reference TRBV7-2 and TRBJ2-7, reads GAGVSQSPSNKVTEKGKDVELRCDPISGHTALYWYRQSLGQGLEFLIYFQGNSAPDKSGLPSDRFSAERTGGSVSTLTIQRTQQEDSAVYLCAIKSGGPNEQYFGPGTRLTVT.

This clonotype was recorded a few times. The chain's CDR3 is CASSQFRTGRSTDTQYF. In DNA, the CDR3 is TGTGCCAGCAGCCAATTTCGGACAGGGAGAAGCACAGATACGCAGTATTTT. The rearrangement links TRBV28 to TRBJ2-3; TRBD1 agrees at 8 bases. The CDR3 covers 17 residues. Per germline, CDR1 MDHEN and CDR2 SYDVKM. J gave up 0 bases and V 6 bases, and 11 bases lay outside the gene matches.

This clonotype was recorded many times. The chain links TRBV27 to TRBJ2-1; 7 bases align to TRBD2. The CDR3 is made up of 15 amino acids. Germline trimming cut 6 bases from V and 7 bases from J; bases unmatched to any gene: 12. Looked up from germline, CDR1 is MNHEY and CDR2 is SMNVEV (reference sequence). The CDR3 sequence: CASSRAGTLGNEQFF. Here the CDR3 DNA reads TGTGCCAGCAGCCGAGCGGGGACCTTGGGAAATGAGCAGTTCTTC.

In its sample, this clonotype was seen a few times. The CDR3 is CASSLDKRGGWETQYF. CDR3 nucleotide sequence: TGTGCCAGCAGCTTAGATAAGCGGGGGGGCTGGGAGACCCAGTACTTC. The chain couples TRBV7-2 to TRBJ2-5, with TRBD2 matching over 10 bases. This CDR3 has 16 residues. Germline V lookup: CDR1 SGHTA, CDR2 FQGNSA. V shed 1 base, J shed 5 bases, and the junction held 7 bases outside the gene matches. Filled out from reference TRBV7-2 and TRBJ2-5, the complete variable domain reads GAGVSQSPSNKVTEKGKDVELRCDPISGHTALYWYRQSLGQGLEFLIYFQGNSAPDKSGLPSDRFSAERTGGSVSTLTIQRTQQEDSAVYLCASSLDKRGGWETQYFGPGTRLLVL.

This clonotype came up a few times. The CDR3 is CASSAWGQGANEQFF. Here the CDR3 DNA reads TGTGCCAGCAGTGCTTGGGGACAGGGGGCAAATGAGCAGTTCTTC. This chain connects TRBV7-9 to TRBJ2-1; 12 bases are a match to TRBD1. The V gene's germline CDR1 is SEHNR and CDR2 FQNEAQ (reference sequence). With 6 bases clipped from V and 7 bases from J, the junction kept 7 bases outside the gene matches. The CDR3 runs to 15 residues.

The chain carries TRBV6-2 or TRBV6-3 and TRBJ2-3; no definite D call. V was pared by 3 bases and J by 5 bases, with 12 bases between. Germline V gene sequence: CDR1 MNHEY, CDR2 SVGEGT. The CDR3 sequence is 14 residues long. The chain's CDR3 is CASSYIGTIDTQYF. The CDR3 nucleotides are TGTGCCAGCAGTTATATAGGAACGATAGATACGCAGTATTTT.

The rearrangement links TRBV28 to TRBJ2-1, with 8 positions matching TRBD2. This CDR3 contains 18 residues. Germline values: CDR1 MDHEN, CDR2 SYDVKM. Trimming cost V 1 base and J 3 bases; bases outside gene matches: 11. CDR3 sequence reads: CASSLSLNRGGFYNEQFF. In DNA form, the CDR3 reads TGTGCCAGCAGTTTATCTTTAAACCGGGGGGGTTTCTACAATGAGCAGTTCTTC.

The table lists this clonotype with a few counts. The chain couples TRBV7-9 to TRBJ1-5, with a possible D match to TRBD1 (6 bases). Trimming removed 7 bases at V and 6 bases at J, with 16 bases between. The CDR3 has 14 amino acids. Germline V gene sequence: CDR1 SEHNR, CDR2 FQNEAQ (reference sequence). CDR3 sequence: CASKAPGDAQPQHF. The CDR3 nucleotides are TGTGCCAGCAAGGCACCAGGGGACGCTCAGCCCCAGCATTTT.

This clonotype came up a few times. The chain recombines TRBV20-1 with TRBJ1-1; D gene unclear. Germline lookup yields CDR1 DFQATT and CDR2 SNEGSKA (reference sequence). The V end lost 3 bases, the J end lost 0 bases, and 5 bases lay between the germline ends. This CDR3 comprises 12 residues. CDR3 amino acids: CSASQVNTEAFF. CDR3 in DNA: TGCAGTGCTAGTCAGGTGAACACTGAAGCTTTCTTT.

This clonotype was counted many times. The V call is TRBV7-2, the J call TRBJ1-1, with D hard to call. V lost 0 bases, J lost 7 bases, and 9 bases lay in between. The length of the CDR3 is 13 residues. Germline loops: CDR1 SGHTA, CDR2 FQGNSA. This CDR3 reads CASSLALWNEAFF. For the CDR3, the DNA is TGTGCCAGCAGCTTAGCGCTATGGAATGAAGCTTTCTTT.

This clonotype was recorded many times. The rearrangement uses TRBV10-3 and TRBJ2-1; the D gene is possibly TRBD2 (6 bases). Germline CDR1 ENHRY, CDR2 SYGVKD. The CDR3 spans 15 residues. V was clipped by 6 bases and J by 6 bases, with 18 bases between them. CDR3 sequence: CAIRRTAGGGNEQFF. The CDR3 DNA reads as TGTGCCATCAGGAGGACTGCCGGGGGTGGCAATGAGCAGTTCTTC.

This rearrangement joins TRBV5-5 to TRBJ2-7; tentatively, D is TRBD1 or TRBD2 (5 bases each). Per germline, CDR1 SGHKS and CDR2 YYEKEE (reference sequence). This CDR3 region has 16 residues. V lost 1 base and J lost 6, with 20 bases in between. CDR3 nucleotides: TGTGCCAGCAGCTTGCTCCGGGACGACGAGGGTCTCGAGCAGTACGTC. Its translation: CASSLLRDDEGLEQYV.

The genes are TRBV20-1 and TRBJ2-7; 10 nucleotides align to TRBD1. The CDR3 totals 14 residues. The J segment lost 6 bases and the V segment lost 6 bases, leaving 11 bases of the junction unmatched. CDR1 and CDR2 from the germline V gene are DFQATT and SNEGSKA (reference sequence). The CDR3 reads CSAYNRDRGFEQYF. The CDR3 DNA reads as TGCAGTGCGTACAACCGGGACAGGGGATTCGAGCAGTACTTC.

This chain connects TRBV2 to TRBJ1-6; the D gene is possibly TRBD1 (6 bases). This CDR3 comprises 14 residues. From germline, CDR1 is SNHLY and CDR2 FYNNEI. The V end was cut by 8 bases, the J end by 9 bases, with 17 bases between. The CDR3 is CASEIQGRVSPLHF. The CDR3, as DNA: TGTGCCAGCGAGATCCAGGGGCGGGTTTCACCCCTCCACTTT.